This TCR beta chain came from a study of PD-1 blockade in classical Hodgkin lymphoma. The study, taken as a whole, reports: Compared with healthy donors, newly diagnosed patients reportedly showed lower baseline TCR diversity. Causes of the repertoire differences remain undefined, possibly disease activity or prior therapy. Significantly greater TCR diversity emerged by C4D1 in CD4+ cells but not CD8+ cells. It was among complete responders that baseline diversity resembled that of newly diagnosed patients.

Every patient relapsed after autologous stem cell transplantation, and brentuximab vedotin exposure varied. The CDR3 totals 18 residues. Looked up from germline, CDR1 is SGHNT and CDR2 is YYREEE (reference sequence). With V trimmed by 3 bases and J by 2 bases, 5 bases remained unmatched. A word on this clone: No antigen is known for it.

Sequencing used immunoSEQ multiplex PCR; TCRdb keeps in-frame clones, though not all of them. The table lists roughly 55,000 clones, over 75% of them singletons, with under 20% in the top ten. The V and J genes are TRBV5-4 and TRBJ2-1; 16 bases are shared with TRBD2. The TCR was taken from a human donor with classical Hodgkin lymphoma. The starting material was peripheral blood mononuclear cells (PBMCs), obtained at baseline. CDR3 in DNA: TGTGCCAGCAGCTGGGGGGGACTAGCGGGAGGGCCCTACAATGAGCAGTTCTTC. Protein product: CASSWGGLAGGPYNEQFF. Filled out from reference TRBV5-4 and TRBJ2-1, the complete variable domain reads ETGVTQSPTHLIKTRGQQVTLRCSSQSGHNTVSWYQQALGQGPQFIFQYYREEENGRGNFPPRFSGLQFPNYSSELNVNALELDDSALYLCASSWGGLAGGPYNEQFFGPGTRLTVL.